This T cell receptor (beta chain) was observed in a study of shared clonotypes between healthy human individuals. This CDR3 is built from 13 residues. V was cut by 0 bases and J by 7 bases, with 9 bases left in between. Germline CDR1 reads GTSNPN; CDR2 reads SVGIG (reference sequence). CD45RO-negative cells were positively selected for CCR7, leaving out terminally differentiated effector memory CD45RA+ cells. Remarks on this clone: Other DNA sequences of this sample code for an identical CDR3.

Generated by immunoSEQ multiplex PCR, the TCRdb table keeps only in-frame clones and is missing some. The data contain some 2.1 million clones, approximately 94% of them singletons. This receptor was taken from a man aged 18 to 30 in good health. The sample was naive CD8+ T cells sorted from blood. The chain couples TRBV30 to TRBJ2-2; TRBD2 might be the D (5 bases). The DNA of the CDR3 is TGTGCCTGGAGTGTATCCGGGGACGGGGAGCTGTTTTTT. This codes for CAWSVSGDGELFF. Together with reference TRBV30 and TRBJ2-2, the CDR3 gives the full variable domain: SQTIHQWPATLVQPVGSPLSLECTVEGTSNPNLYWYRQAAGRGLQLLFYSVGIGQISSEVPQNLSASRPQDRQFILSSKKLLLSDSGFYLCAWSVSGDGELFFGEGSRLTVL.